Each of the 9 T cell receptor beta chains below was sequenced from the same sample in a study of T cell clones after liver transplantation. Data came from immunoSEQ multiplex PCR; TCRdb stores just in-frame clones and leaves some out. The sample lists around 100,000 clones, 80% to 90% occurring once. The sequenced sample was CD4+ T cells from blood, obtained around 4 years after liver transplant. The receptors come from a human patient who received a liver transplant. T cells may partly derive from the graft donor.

This chain connects TRBV6-5 to TRBJ2-7; the match to TRBD1 covers 9 bases. The CDR3 spans 16 residues. Trimming cost V 2 bases and J 4 bases; bases outside gene matches: 9. Per the germline V gene, CDR1 is MNHEY and CDR2 is SVGAGI. The DNA of the CDR3 is TGTGCCAGCAGTTACGAGGGACAGGGTCCTTCTTACGAGCAGTACTTC. Its translation is CASSYEGQGPSYEQYF.

The rearrangement links TRBV5-1 to TRBJ2-3, with a weak D call TRBD1 (7 bases). The CDR3 has 15 residues. Germline loops: CDR1 SGHRS, CDR2 YFSETQ. The ends were cut back, 5 bases at V and 3 bases at J, with 16 bases in the middle. The DNA of the CDR3 is TGCGCCAGCAGTTCGGCAGGGGGGTTAACAGATACGCAGTATTTT. Encoded protein: CASSSAGGLTDTQYF.

This clone was found a few times. The rearrangement links TRBV7-3 to TRBJ2-5; D is possibly TRBD1 or TRBD2 (5 bases each). The V end was cut by 5 bases, the J end by 3 bases, with 19 bases between. The CDR3 is 16 amino acids. Germline CDR1 SGHTA, CDR2 FQGTGA. CDR3 nucleotide sequence: TGTGCCAGCAGCCAAGGACCTCGGGGCGCCAAAGAGACCCAGTACTTC. It codes for CASSQGPRGAKETQYF.

The CDR3 is CASSLAVAGPIQETQYF. DNA of the CDR3: TGTGCCAGCAGCTTAGCGGTAGCAGGGCCTATACAAGAGACCCAGTACTTC. The chain uses TRBV7-6 and TRBJ2-5, with a possible D match to TRBD1 (5 bases). Germline loops: CDR1 SGHVS, CDR2 FNYEAQ. This CDR3 is 17 amino acids long. V lost 0 bases and J lost 2, with 16 bases in between.

V usage is TRBV7-2 and J usage is TRBJ2-3; 9 bases fit TRBD1. Losses at the gene ends were 5 bases for V and 3 bases for J; bases not matched to a gene: 9. Germline V gives CDR1 SGHTA, CDR2 FQGNSA. This CDR3 comprises 16 residues. CDR3 in amino acids: CASSERTGATTDTQYF. The CDR3 DNA reads TGTGCCAGCAGCGAGCGGACAGGGGCCACAACAGATACGCAGTATTTT. Supplemented by reference TRBV7-2 and TRBJ2-3, the full variable domain reads GAGVSQSPSNKVTEKGKDVELRCDPISGHTALYWYRQSLGQGLEFLIYFQGNSAPDKSGLPSDRFSAERTGGSVSTLTIQRTQQEDSAVYLCASSERTGATTDTQYFGPGTRLTVL.

The chain is built from TRBV7-9 and TRBJ2-6; possible D gene TRBD2, 5 bases. The CDR3 loop spans 14 amino acids. Between the trimmed V and J ends, which lost 5 bases and 8 bases, there was a span of 13 bases. Germline V CDR1 and CDR2: SEHNR, FQNEAQ (reference sequence). The CDR3 sequence is CASSNKVGTNVLTF. In nucleotides, the CDR3 is TGTGCCAGCAGCAATAAAGTCGGGACCAACGTCCTGACTTTC. Full variable domain (missing parts from reference TRBV7-9 and TRBJ2-6): DTGVSQNPRHKITKRGQNVTFRCDPISEHNRLYWYRQTLGQGPEFLTYFQNEAQLEKSRLLSDRFSAERPKGSFSTLEIQRTEQGDSAMYLCASSNKVGTNVLTFGAGSRLTVL.

The chain recombines TRBV6-5 with TRBJ1-2, with TRBD1 as a possible D gene (5 bases). Germline V gene lookup returns CDR1 MNHEY and CDR2 SVGAGI. This CDR3 comprises 13 residues. Trimming shortened V by 0 bases and J by 4 bases, and 6 bases separated the two germline ends. CDR3 region: CASSYSRGYGYTF. The CDR3 nucleotides read TGTGCCAGCAGTTACTCGAGGGGCTATGGCTACACCTTC.

V is TRBV28 and J is TRBJ2-7; the match to TRBD1 covers 7 bases. This CDR3 contains 14 residues. Germline CDR1 and CDR2: MDHEN and SYDVKM. Trimming cost V 4 bases and J 5 bases; bases outside gene matches: 8. CDR3 protein: CASSSADRAHEQYF. CDR3 in DNA: TGTGCCAGCAGTTCAGCCGACAGGGCCCACGAGCAGTACTTC.

The chain recombines TRBV7-2 with TRBJ2-7; no reliable D call. The V gene lost 5 bases and the J gene lost 3 bases, with 5 bases spanning the gap. This CDR3 contains 11 residues. Germline V lookup: CDR1 SGHTA, CDR2 FQGNSA. The DNA of the CDR3 is TGTGCCAGCAGCCCGAACTACGAGCAGTACTTC. It encodes CASSPNYEQYF. Full variable domain (rest looked up from reference TRBV7-2 and TRBJ2-7): GAGVSQSPSNKVTEKGKDVELRCDPISGHTALYWYRQSLGQGLEFLIYFQGNSAPDKSGLPSDRFSAERTGGSVSTLTIQRTQQEDSAVYLCASSPNYEQYFGPGTRLTVT.